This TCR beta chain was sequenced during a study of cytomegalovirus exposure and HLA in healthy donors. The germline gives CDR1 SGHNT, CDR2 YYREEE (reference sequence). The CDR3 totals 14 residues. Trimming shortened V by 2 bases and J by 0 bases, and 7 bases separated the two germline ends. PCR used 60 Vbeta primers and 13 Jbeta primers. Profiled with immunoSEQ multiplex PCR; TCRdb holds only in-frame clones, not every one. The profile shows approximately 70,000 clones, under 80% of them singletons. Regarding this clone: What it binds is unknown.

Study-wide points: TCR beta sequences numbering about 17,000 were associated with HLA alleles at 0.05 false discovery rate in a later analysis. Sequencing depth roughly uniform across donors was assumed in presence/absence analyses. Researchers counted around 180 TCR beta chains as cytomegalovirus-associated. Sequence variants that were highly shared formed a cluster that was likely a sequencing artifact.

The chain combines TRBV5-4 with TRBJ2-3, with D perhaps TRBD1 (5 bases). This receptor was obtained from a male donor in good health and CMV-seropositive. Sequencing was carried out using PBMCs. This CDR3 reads CASSFSGSTDTQYF. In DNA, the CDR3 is TGTGCCAGCAGCTTTTCAGGGAGCACAGATACGCAGTATTTT.